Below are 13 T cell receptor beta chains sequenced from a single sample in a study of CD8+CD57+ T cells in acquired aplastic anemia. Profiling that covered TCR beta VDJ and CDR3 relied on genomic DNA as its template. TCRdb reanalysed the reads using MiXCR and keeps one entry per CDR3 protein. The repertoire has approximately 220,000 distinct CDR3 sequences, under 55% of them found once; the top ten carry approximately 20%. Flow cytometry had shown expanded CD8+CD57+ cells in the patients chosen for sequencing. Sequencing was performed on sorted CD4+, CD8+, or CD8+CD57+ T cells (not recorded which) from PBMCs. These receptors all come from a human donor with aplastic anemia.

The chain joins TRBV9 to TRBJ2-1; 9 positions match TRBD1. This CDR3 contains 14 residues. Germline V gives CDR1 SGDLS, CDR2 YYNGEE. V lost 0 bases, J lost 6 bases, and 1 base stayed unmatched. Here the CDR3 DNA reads TGTGCCAGCAGCGTAGGGGACAGGGTCAATGAGCAGTTCTTC. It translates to CASSVGDRVNEQFF.

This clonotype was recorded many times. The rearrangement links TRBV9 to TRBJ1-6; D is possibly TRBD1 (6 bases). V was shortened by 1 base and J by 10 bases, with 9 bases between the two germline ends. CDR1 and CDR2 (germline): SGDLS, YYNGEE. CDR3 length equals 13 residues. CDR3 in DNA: TGTGCCAGCAGCGTAAGGGGGGGATCACCCCTCCACTTT. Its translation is CASSVRGGSPLHF.

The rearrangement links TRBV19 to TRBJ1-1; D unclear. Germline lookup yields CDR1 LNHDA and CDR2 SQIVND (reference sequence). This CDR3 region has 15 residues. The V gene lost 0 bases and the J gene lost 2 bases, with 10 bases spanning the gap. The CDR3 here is CASSIERQVNTEAFF. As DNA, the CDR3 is TGTGCCAGTAGTATAGAACGGCAGGTAAACACTGAAGCTTTCTTT.

The CDR3 region is CASSVGTQYF. In DNA, the CDR3 is TGTGCCAGCAGTGTGGGGACCCAGTACTTC. V usage is TRBV2 and J usage is TRBJ2-5, with D unresolved. Trimming stripped 4 bases from V and 7 bases from J, with 4 bases between. The CDR3 runs to 10 residues. Germline V CDR1 and CDR2: SNHLY, FYNNEI.

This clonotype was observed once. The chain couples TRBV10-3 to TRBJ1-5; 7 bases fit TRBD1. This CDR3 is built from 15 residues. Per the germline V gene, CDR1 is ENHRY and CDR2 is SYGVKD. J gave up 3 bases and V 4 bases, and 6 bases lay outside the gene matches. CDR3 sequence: CAISGAGTVNQPQHF. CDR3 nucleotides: TGTGCCATCAGTGGAGCCGGGACAGTCAATCAGCCCCAGCATTTT.

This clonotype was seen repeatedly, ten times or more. CDR3 sequence: CASTISSRSPLHF. Here the CDR3 DNA reads TGTGCCAGTACAATTAGCTCGAGATCACCCCTCCACTTT. The rearrangement joins TRBV19 to TRBJ1-6, with unresolved D. Germline assignment: CDR1 LNHDA and CDR2 SQIVND (reference sequence). The ends were cut back, 7 bases at V and 10 bases at J, with 14 bases in the middle. This CDR3 comprises 13 residues.

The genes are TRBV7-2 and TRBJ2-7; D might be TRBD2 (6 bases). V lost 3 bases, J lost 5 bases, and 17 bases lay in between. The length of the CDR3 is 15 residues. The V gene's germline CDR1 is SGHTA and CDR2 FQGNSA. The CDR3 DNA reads TGTGCCAGCAGCTTGGGAGGCAGGGTAAGCGACGAGCAGTACTTC. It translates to CASSLGGRVSDEQYF.

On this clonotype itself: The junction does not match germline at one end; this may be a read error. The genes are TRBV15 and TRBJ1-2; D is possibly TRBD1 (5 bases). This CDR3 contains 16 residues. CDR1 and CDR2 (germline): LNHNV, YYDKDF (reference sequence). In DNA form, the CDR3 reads TGTGCCACCAACAGAGATGACGGTCAGGGAGGCTATGGCTACACCTTC. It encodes CATNRDDGQGGYGYTF.

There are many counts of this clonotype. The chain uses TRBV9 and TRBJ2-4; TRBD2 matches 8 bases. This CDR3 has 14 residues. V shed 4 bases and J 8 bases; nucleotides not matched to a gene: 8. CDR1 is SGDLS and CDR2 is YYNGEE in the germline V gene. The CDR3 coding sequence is TGTGCCAGCAGCCCCACGGGAGGGGTGGACATTCAGTACTTC. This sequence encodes CASSPTGGVDIQYF.

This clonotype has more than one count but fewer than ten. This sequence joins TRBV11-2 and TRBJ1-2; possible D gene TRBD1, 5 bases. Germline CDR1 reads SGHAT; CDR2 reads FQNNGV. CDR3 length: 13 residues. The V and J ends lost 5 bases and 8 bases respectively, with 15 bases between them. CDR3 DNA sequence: TGTGCCAGCAGCCTGGGGCAGGGCCGGGGCTACACCTTC. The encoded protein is CASSLGQGRGYTF.

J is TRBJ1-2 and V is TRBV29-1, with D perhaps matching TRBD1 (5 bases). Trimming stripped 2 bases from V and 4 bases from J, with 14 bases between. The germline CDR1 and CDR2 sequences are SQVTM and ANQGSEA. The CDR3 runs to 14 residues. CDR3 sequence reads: CSVETGAGGYGYTF. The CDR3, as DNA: TGCAGCGTTGAAACTGGAGCCGGGGGCTATGGCTACACCTTC. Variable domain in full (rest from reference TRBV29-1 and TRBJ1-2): SAVISQKPSRDICQRGTSLTIQCQVDSQVTMMFWYRQQPGQSLTLIATANQGSEATYESGFVIDKFPISRPNLTFSTLTVSNMSPEDSSIYLCSVETGAGGYGYTFGSGTRLTVV.

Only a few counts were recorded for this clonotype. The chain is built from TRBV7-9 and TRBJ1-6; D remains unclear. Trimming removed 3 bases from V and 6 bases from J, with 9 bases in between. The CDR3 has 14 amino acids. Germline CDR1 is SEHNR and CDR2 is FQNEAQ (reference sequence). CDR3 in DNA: TGTGCCAGCAGCTTTTCGGGTATTAATTCACCCCTCCACTTT. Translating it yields CASSFSGINSPLHF.

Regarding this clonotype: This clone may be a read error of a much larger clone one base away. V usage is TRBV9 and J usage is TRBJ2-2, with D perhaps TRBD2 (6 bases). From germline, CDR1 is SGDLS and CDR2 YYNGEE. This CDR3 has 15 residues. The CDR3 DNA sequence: TGTGCCAGCAGCGTCCGGGACTCATACACCGGGGAGCCGTTTTTT. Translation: CASSVRDSYTGEPFF. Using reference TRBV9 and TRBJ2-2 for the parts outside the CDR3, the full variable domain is DSGVTQTPKHLITATGQRVTLRCSPRSGDLSVYWYQQSLDQGLQFLIQYYNGEERAKGNILERFSAQQFPDLHSELNLSSLELGDSALYFCASSVRDSYTGEPFFGEGSRLTVL.